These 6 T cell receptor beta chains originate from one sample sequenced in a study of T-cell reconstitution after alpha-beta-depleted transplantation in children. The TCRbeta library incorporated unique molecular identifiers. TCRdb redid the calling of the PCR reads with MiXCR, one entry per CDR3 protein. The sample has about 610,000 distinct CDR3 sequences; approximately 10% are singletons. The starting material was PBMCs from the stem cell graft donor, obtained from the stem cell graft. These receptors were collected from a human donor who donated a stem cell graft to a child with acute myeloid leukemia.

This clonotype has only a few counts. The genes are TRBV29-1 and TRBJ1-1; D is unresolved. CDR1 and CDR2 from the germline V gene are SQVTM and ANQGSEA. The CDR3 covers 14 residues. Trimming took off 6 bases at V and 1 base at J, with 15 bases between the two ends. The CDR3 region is CSVPDPGSNTEAFF. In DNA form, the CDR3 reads TGCAGCGTCCCGGACCCGGGCTCGAACACTGAAGCTTTCTTT.

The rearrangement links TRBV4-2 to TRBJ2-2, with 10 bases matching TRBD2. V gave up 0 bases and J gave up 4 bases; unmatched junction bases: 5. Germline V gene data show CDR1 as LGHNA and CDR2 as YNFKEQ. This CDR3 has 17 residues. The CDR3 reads CASSQDAGLAVTGELFF. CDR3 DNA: TGTGCCAGCAGCCAAGATGCTGGACTAGCGGTCACCGGGGAGCTGTTTTTT.

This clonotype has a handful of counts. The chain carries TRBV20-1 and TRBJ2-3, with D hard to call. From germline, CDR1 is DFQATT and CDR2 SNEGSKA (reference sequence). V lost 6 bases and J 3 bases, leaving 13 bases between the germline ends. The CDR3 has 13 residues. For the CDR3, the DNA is TGCAGTGCCCCCGACCTTCGGACAGATACGCAGTATTTT. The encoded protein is CSAPDLRTDTQYF.

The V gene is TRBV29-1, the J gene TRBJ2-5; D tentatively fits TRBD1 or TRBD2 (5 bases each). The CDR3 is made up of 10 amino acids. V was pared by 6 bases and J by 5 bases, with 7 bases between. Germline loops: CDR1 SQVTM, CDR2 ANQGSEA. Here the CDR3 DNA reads TGCAGCGTGAGGGGCGAGACCCAGTACTTC. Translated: CSVRGETQYF.

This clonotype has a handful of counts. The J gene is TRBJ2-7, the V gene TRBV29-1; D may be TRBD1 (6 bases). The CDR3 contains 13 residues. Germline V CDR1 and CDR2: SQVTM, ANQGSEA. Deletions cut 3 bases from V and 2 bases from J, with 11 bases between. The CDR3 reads CSVDRGNPYEQYF. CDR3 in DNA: TGCAGCGTTGACAGGGGTAATCCCTACGAGCAGTACTTC.

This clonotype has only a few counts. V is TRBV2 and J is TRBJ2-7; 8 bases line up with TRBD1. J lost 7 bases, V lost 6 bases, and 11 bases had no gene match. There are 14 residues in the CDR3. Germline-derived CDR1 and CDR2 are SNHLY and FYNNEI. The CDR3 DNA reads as TGTGCCAGCAGCCCCAGGGGGCAGTATGTTGAGCAGTACTTC. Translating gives CASSPRGQYVEQYF.